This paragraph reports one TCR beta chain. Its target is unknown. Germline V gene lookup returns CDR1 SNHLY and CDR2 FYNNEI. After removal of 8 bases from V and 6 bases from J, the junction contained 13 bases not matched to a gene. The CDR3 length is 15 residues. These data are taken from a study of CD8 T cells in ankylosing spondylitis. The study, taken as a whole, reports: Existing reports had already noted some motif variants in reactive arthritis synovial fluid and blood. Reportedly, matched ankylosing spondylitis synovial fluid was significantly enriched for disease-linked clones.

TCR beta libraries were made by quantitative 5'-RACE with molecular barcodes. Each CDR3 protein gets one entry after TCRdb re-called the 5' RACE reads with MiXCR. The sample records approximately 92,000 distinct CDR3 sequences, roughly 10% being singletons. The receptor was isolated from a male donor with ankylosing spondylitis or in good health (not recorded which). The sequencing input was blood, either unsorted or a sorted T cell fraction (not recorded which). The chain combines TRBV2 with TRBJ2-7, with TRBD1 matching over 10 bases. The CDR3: CASGSPGTGDPEQYF. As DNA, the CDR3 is TGTGCCAGCGGCAGCCCCGGGACAGGGGACCCCGAGCAGTACTTC.